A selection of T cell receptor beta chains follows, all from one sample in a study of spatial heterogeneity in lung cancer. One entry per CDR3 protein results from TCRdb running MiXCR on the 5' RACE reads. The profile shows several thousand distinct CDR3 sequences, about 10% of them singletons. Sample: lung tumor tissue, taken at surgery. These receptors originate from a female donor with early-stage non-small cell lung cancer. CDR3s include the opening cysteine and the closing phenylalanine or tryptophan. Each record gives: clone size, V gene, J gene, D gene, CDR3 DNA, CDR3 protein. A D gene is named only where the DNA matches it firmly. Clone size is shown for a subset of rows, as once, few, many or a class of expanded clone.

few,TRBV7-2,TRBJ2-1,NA,TGTGCCAGCAGCTTAGGTGCGGCACATCTCGGGGCCTACAATGAGCAGTTCTTC,CASSLGAAHLGAYNEQFF
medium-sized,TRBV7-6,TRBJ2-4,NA,TGTGCCAGCAGCTTACCGGGACCGTCAGCCAAAAACATTCAGTACTTC,CASSLPGPSAKNIQYF
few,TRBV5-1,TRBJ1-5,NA,TGCGCCAGCAGTGGGGACGGATATAGCAATCAGCCCCAGCATTTT,CASSGDGYSNQPQHF
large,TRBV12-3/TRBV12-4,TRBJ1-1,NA,TGTGCCAGCAGTTTATATGGGGGGAACACTGAAGCTTTCTTT,CASSLYGGNTEAFF
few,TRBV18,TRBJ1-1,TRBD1,TGTGCCAGCGAAGCAGACAGGGACACTGAAGCTTTCTTT,CASEADRDTEAFF
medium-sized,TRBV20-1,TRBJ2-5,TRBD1,TGCAGTGCAACGACAGGGCTGCAAGAGACCCAGTACTTC,CSATTGLQETQYF
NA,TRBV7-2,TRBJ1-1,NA,TGTGCCAGCAGATCCTGGTCAAGCAGAACTTTCTTT,CASRSWSSRTFF
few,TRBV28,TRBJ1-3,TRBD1,TGTGCCAGCGGTACAGGGGCGACTGGAAACACCATATATTTT,CASGTGATGNTIYF
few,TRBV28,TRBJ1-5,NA,TGTGCCAGCATGGAGACCTCGGGGGGCAATCAGCCCCAGCATTTT,CASMETSGGNQPQHF
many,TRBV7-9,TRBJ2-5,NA,TGTGCCAGCAGCAAGGACATTAAAGGCGTGGAGACCCAGTACTTC,CASSKDIKGVETQYF
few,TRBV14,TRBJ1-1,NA,TGTGCCAGCAGCCAAAGGGACCAAGTCGTAGCTTTCTTT,CASSQRDQVVAFF